This TCR beta chain appears in the sequencing data of a study of T cell repertoires in cytomegalovirus infection. Study at large: TCR beta signatures that were public indicated CMV infection and matching HLA type.

J was trimmed by 4 bases and V by 3 bases; bases with no gene match: 9. Germline V CDR1 and CDR2: MNHEY, SMNVEV (reference sequence). The CDR3 sequence is 15 residues long. One entry per CDR3 protein, called by TCRdb with MiXCR from the reads. The table lists about 740,000 distinct CDR3 sequences, less than 40% of them singletons. The sample consisted of PBMCs. This receptor was obtained from a human donor in good health (CMV status not recorded). Some clones in this sample may be carry-over from other donors' samples. The genes are TRBV27 and TRBJ2-7; 7 positions match TRBD1. The CDR3 nucleotides read TGTGCCAGCAGTTTTTCGGCAGGGGGAATATACGAGCAGTACTTC. Its translation is CASSFSAGGIYEQYF.